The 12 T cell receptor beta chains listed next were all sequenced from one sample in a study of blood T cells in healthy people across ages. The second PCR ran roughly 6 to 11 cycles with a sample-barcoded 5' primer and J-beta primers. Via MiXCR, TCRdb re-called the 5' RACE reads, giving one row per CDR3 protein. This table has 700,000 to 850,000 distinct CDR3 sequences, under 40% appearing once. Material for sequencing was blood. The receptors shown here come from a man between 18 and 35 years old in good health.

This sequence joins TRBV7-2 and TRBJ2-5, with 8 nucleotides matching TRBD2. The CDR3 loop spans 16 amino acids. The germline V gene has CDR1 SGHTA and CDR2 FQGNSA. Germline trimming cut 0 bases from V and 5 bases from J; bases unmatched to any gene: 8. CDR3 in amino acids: CASSLAMNGGAETQYF. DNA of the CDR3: TGTGCCAGCAGCTTAGCGATGAACGGGGGGGCGGAGACCCAGTACTTC.

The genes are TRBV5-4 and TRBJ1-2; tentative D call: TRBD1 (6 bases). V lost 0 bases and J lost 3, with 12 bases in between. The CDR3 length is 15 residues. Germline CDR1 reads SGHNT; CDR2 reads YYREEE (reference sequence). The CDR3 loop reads CASSLGRGYHYGYTF. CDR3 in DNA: TGTGCCAGCAGCTTGGGAAGGGGGTATCACTATGGCTACACCTTC.

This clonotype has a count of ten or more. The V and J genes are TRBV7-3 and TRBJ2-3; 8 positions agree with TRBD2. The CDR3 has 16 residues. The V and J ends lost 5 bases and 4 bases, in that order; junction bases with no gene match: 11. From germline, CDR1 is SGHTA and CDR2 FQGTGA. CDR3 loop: CASSPGGGGFSDTQYF. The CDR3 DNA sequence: TGTGCCAGCAGCCCCGGGGGGGGCGGATTCTCAGATACGCAGTATTTT.

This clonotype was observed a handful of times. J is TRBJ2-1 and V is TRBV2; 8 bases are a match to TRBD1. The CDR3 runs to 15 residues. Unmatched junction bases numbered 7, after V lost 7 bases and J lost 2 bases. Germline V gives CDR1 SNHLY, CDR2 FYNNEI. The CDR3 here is CASMRGDRTYNEQFF. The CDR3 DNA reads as TGTGCCAGCATGAGGGGGGACAGGACCTACAATGAGCAGTTCTTC.

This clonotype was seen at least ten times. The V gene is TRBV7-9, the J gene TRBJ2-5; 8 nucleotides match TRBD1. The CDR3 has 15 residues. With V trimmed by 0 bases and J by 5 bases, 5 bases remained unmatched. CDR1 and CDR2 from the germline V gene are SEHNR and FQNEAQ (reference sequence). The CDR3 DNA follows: TGTGCCAGCAGCTTAGCGGCAGGGGGCGGCGAGACCCAGTACTTC. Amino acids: CASSLAAGGGETQYF. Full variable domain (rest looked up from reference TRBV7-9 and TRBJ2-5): DTGVSQNPRHKITKRGQNVTFRCDPISEHNRLYWYRQTLGQGPEFLTYFQNEAQLEKSRLLSDRFSAERPKGSFSTLEIQRTEQGDSAMYLCASSLAAGGGETQYFGPGTRLLVL.

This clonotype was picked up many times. DNA for the CDR3: TGCAGCGTTGCCGGGAGGGCCACAGATACGCAGTATTTT. This translates into CSVAGRATDTQYF. This chain connects TRBV29-1 to TRBJ2-3, with 8 bases identical to TRBD2. The CDR3 contains 13 residues. Germline CDR1 SQVTM, CDR2 ANQGSEA. Trimming at V came to 4 bases and at J to 2 bases, leaving 2 bases not matched to a gene.

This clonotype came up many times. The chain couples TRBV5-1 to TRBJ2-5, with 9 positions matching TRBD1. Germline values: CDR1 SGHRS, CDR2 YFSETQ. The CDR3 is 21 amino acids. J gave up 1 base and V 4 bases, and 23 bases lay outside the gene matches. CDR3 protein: CASSQDRGVIYGVGIQETQYF. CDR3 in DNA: TGCGCCAGCAGCCAGGACAGGGGAGTGATTTATGGGGTCGGGATCCAAGAGACCCAGTACTTC.

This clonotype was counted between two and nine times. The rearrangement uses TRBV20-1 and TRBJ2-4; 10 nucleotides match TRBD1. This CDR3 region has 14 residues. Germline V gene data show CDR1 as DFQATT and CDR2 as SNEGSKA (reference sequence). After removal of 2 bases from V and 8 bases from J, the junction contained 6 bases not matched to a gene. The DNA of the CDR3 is TGCAGTGCTAGAAACCGGGACAGGGGTGACATTCAGTACTTC. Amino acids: CSARNRDRGDIQYF.

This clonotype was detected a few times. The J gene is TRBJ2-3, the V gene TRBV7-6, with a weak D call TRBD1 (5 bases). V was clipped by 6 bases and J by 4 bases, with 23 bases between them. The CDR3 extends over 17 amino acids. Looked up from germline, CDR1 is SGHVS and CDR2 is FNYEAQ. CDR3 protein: CASSFNGYRGGSDTQYF. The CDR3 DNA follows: TGTGCCAGCAGTTTTAATGGGTATAGGGGTGGCTCAGATACGCAGTATTTT.

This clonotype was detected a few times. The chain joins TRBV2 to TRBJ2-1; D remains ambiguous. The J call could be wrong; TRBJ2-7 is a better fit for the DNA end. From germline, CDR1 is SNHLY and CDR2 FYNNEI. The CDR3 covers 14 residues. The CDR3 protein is CASRASSSYNEQYF. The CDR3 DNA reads TGTGCCAGCAGGGCGTCCAGCTCCTACAATGAGCAGTACTTC.

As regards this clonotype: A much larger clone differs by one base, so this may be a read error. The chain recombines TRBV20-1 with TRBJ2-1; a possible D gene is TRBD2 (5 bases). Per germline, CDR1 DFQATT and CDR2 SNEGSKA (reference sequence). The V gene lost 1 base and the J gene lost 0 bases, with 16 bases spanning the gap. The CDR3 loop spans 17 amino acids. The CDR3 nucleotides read TGCAGTGCTAGAGTGGATAGCGAGACGAGCTCCTACAATGAGCAGTTCTTC. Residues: CSARVDSETSSYNEQFF.

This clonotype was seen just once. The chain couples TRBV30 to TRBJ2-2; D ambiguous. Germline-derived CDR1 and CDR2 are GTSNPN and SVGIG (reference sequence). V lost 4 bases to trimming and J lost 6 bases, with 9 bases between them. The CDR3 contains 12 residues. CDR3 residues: CAWTWAAGELFF. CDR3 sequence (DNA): TGTGCCTGGACTTGGGCGGCCGGGGAGCTGTTTTTT.